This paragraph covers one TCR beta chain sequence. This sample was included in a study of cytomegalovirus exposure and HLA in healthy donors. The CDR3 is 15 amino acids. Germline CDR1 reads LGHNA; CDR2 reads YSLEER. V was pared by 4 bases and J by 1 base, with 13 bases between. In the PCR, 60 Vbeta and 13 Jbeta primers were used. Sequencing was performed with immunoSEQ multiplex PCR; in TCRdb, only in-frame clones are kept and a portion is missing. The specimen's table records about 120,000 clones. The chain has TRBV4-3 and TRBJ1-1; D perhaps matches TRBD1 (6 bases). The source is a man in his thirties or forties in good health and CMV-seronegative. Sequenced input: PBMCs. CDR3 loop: CASSLHGTRNTEAFF. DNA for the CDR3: TGCGCCAGCAGCCTCCACGGGACAAGGAACACTGAAGCTTTCTTT.